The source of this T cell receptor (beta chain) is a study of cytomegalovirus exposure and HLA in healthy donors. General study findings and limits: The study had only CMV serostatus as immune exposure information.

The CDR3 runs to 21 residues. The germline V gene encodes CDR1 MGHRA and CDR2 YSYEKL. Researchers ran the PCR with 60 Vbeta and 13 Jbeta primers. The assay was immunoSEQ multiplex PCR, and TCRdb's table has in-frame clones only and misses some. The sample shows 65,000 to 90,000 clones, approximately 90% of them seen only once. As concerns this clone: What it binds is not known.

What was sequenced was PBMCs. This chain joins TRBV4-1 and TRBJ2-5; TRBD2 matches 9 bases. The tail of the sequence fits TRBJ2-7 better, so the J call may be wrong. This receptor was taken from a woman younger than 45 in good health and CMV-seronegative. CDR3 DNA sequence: TGCGCCAGCAGCCAACATATTCGTACGGGACTAGCACCTCCTTTGGGCTACGAGCAGTACTTC. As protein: CASSQHIRTGLAPPLGYEQYF.